One and the same sample provided the 14 T cell receptor beta chains below, sequenced in a study of molecular identifiers for immune sequencing clone quantification. TCRdb fed the PCR reads into MiXCR, producing one record per CDR3 protein. There are under 600,000 distinct CDR3 sequences in the sample; around 23% occur only once, and just over 0.75% lies in the top ten. Sequenced sample: naive CD8+ T cells from blood, with Jurkat cell RNA spiked in. Subset here: FACS-sorted CD8+CD4-CCR7+CD45RA+ naive T cells. The receptors come from a human donor in good health. Some libraries in this study had Jurkat cell RNA spiked in.

On this clonotype: The CDR3 carries no conserved terminal phenylalanine or tryptophan, so it likely arises from a read error. V is TRBV19 and J is TRBJ2-7, with 9 nucleotides matching TRBD2. The junction had 2 bases not matched to a gene; V was cut back by 1 base and J by 1 base. CDR1 and CDR2 (germline): LNHDA, SQIVND (reference sequence). CDR3 size: 15 residues. The CDR3 protein is CASSIASGISYEQYL. The CDR3 region has the DNA TGTGCCAGTAGTATAGCTAGCGGGATTTCCTACGAGCAGTACCTC.

As regards this clonotype: Being one base from a much bigger clone, this may be a read error. V is TRBV12-3 or TRBV12-4 and J is TRBJ1-1, with D hard to call. The CDR3 length is 15 residues. The V end lost 3 bases, the J end lost 2 bases, and 13 bases lay between the germline ends. DNA for the CDR3: TGTGCCAGCAGTTTCCCCCCTGCGGGAAACACTGAAGCTTTCTTT. Translating gives CASSFPPAGNTEAFF.

Notes on this clonotype: A much more abundant neighbour one base away suggests this may be a read error. J is TRBJ1-5 and V is TRBV20-1; 10 positions agree with TRBD1. J was trimmed by 5 bases and V by 3 bases; bases with no gene match: 4. The CDR3 has 14 residues. Germline assignment: CDR1 DFQATT and CDR2 SNEGSKA (reference sequence). CDR3 protein: CSASGQGGYQPQHF. CDR3 DNA sequence: TGCAGTGCTAGCGGACAGGGGGGTTATCAGCCCCAGCATTTT.

In regard to this clonotype: This may be a read error: a much more frequent sequence differs by one nucleotide. The chain uses TRBV7-8 and TRBJ2-7; TRBD2 aligns across 9 bases. CDR1 and CDR2 (germline): SGHVS, FQNEAQ. CDR3 length: 13 amino acids. CDR3 DNA: TGTGCCACCGGTGCGGGGGGGAGGTACGAGCGGTACTTC. Amino acid sequence: CATGAGGRYERYF.

The chain employs TRBV27 and TRBJ2-1; 9 bases are shared with TRBD1. CDR3 length: 16 amino acids. The germline CDR1 and CDR2 sequences are MNHEY and SMNVEV (reference sequence). Trimming removed 0 bases from V and 10 bases from J; junction bases left unmatched: 10. The CDR3 reads CASSLSAGTGQQEQFF. In DNA, the CDR3 is TGTGCCAGCAGTTTATCGGCCGGGACAGGGCAACAGGAGCAGTTCTTC.

V is TRBV20-1 and J is TRBJ2-3, with 11 bases matching TRBD2. CDR1 is DFQATT and CDR2 is SNEGSKA in the germline V gene (reference sequence). V lost 0 bases, J lost 0 bases, and 5 bases stayed unmatched. CDR3 length: 17 amino acids. CDR3 in amino acids: CSARDPTSGGSTDTQYF. The CDR3 DNA follows: TGCAGTGCTAGAGACCCAACTAGCGGGGGAAGCACAGATACGCAGTATTTT.

The chain is built from TRBV27 and TRBJ1-5, with 9 nucleotides matching TRBD1. With V trimmed by 3 bases and J by 7 bases, 4 bases remained unmatched. The CDR3 length is 14 residues. Germline-derived CDR1 and CDR2 are MNHEY and SMNVEV (reference sequence). The CDR3 bases are TGTGCCAGCAGTTTTATCGGGACAGGGCAGCCCCAGCATTTT. Its protein is CASSFIGTGQPQHF.

This clonotype appeared a few times. V is TRBV6-2 or TRBV6-3 and J is TRBJ1-1, with D unclear. This CDR3 region has 18 residues. The germline V gene has CDR1 MNHEY and CDR2 SVGEGT. The ends were cut back, 7 bases at V and 1 base at J, with 25 bases in the middle. CDR3 in amino acids: CASIQRRDTLATNTEAFF. The DNA of the CDR3 is TGTGCCAGCATTCAACGGAGGGATACCCTCGCGACGAACACTGAAGCTTTCTTT.

This clonotype was found many times. The chain employs TRBV12-3 or TRBV12-4 and TRBJ2-6; D gene uncertain. V lost 3 bases to trimming and J lost 4 bases, with 10 bases between them. The CDR3 runs to 15 residues. In nucleotides, the CDR3 is TGTGCCAGCAGTTTGCCGGAGCCCGGGGCCAACGTCCTGACTTTC. Amino acids: CASSLPEPGANVLTF.

V gene TRBV29-1 combines with J gene TRBJ2-7; D gene ambiguous. V shed 4 bases and J shed 0 bases, with 7 bases lying between them. This CDR3 contains 12 residues. CDR1 is SQVTM, CDR2 ANQGSEA, per germline. CDR3 sequence reads: CSVVGDSYEQYF. In nucleotides, the CDR3 is TGCAGCGTTGTTGGGGACTCCTACGAGCAGTACTTC.

V is TRBV27 and J is TRBJ2-7; 9 positions agree with TRBD2. The CDR3 is 16 amino acids. CDR1 and CDR2 (germline): MNHEY, SMNVEV (reference sequence). The J segment lost 4 bases and the V segment lost 1 base, leaving 8 bases of the junction unmatched. CDR3 in amino acids: CASSLYSSSGIYEQYF. CDR3 sequence (DNA): TGTGCCAGCAGTTTATATTCGTCTAGCGGGATTTACGAGCAGTACTTC.

In its sample, this clonotype was seen a few times. This rearrangement joins TRBV27 to TRBJ1-5; possible D gene TRBD1, 5 bases. Germline CDR1 reads MNHEY; CDR2 reads SMNVEV (reference sequence). The length of the CDR3 is 15 residues. The V and J ends lost 2 bases and 5 bases respectively, with 13 bases between them. CDR3 DNA sequence: TGTGCCAGCAGTTTAACCGGGGGACCGTATCAGCCCCAGCATTTT. Translation: CASSLTGGPYQPQHF.

This clonotype was seen more than once but under ten times. A much larger clone sits a single nucleotide away, making a read error possible. The chain recombines TRBV29-1 with TRBJ2-7; possible D gene TRBD1, 6 bases. Germline V gene sequence: CDR1 SQVTM, CDR2 ANQGSEA. The CDR3 is 15 amino acids. V was cut by 0 bases and J by 5 bases, with 17 bases left in between. CDR3 nucleotide sequence: TGCAGCGTTGAAGATCACCTAGGGGGTCACGACGAGCAGTACTTC. Translating it yields CSVEDHLGGHDEQYF.

In this sample, this clonotype turned up many times. The chain carries TRBV9 and TRBJ1-5; D may be TRBD1 (5 bases). V lost 0 bases, J lost 4 bases, and 11 bases lay in between. The CDR3 has 15 amino acids. From germline, CDR1 is SGDLS and CDR2 YYNGEE. CDR3 residues: CASSVEGGGNQPQHF. The CDR3 DNA reads as TGTGCCAGCAGCGTAGAAGGTGGGGGGAATCAGCCCCAGCATTTT.